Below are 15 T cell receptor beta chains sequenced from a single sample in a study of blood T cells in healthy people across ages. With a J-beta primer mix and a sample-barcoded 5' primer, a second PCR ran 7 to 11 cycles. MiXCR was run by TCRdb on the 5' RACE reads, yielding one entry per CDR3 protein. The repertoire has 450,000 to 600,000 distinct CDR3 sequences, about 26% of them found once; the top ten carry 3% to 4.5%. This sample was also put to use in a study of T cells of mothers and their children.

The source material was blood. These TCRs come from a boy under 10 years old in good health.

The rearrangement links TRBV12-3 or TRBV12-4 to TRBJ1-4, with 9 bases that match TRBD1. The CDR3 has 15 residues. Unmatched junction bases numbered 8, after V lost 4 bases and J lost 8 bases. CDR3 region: CASSWGDRDNEKLFF. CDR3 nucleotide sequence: TGTGCCAGCAGTTGGGGGGACAGGGATAACGAAAAACTGTTTTTT.

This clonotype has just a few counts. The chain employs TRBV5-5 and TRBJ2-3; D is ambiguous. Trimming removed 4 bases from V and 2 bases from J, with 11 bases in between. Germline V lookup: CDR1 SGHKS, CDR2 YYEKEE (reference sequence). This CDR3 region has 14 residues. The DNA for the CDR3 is TGTGCCAGCAGCGCTGACACAAACACAGATACGCAGTATTTT. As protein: CASSADTNTDTQYF.

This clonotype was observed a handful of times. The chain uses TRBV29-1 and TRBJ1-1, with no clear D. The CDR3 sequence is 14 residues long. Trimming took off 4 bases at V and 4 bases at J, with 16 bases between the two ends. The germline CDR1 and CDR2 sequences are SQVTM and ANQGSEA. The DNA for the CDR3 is TGCAGCGTTGGGAGGAGGGAGGGTGGCACTGAAGCTTTCTTT. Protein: CSVGRREGGTEAFF.

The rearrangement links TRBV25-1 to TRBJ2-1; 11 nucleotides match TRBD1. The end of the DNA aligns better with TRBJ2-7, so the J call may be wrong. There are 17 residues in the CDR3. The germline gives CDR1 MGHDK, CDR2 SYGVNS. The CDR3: CASSAIPGQGVPYEQYF. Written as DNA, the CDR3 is TGTGCCAGCAGTGCCATACCGGGACAGGGGGTACCCTACGAGCAGTACTTC.

The CDR3 reads CASSLVQGAESPLHF. CDR3 coding DNA: TGTGCCAGCAGCTTGGTACAGGGGGCAGAATCACCCCTCCACTTT. The rearrangement uses TRBV7-9 and TRBJ1-6, with 9 bases lining up with TRBD1. Trimming at V came to 3 bases and at J to 10 bases, leaving 7 bases not matched to a gene. The germline V gene has CDR1 SEHNR and CDR2 FQNEAQ (reference sequence). The CDR3 runs 15 residues.

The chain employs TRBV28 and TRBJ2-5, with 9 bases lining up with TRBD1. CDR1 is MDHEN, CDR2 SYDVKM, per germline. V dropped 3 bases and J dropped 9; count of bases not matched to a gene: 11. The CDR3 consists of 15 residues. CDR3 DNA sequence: TGTGCCAGCAGTTTCCCAGGACAGGGGTTAGGGGCCCAGTACTTC. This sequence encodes CASSFPGQGLGAQYF. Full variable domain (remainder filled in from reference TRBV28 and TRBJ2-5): DVKVTQSSRYLVKRTGEKVFLECVQDMDHENMFWYRQDPGLGLRLIYFSYDVKMKEKGDIPEGYSVSREKKERFSLILESASTNQTSMYLCASSFPGQGLGAQYFGPGTRLLVL.

The CDR3 loop reads CASRTSSSYEQYF. The CDR3, as DNA: TGTGCCAGCAGAACCTCATCATCCTACGAGCAGTACTTC. This chain joins TRBV12-3 or TRBV12-4 and TRBJ2-7; D gene uncertain. This CDR3 has 13 amino acids. V lost 6 bases and J 1 base, leaving 10 bases between the germline ends.

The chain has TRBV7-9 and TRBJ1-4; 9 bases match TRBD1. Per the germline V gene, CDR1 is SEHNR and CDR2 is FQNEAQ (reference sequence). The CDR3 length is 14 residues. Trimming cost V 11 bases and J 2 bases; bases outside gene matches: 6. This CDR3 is CASTGGTTNEKLFF. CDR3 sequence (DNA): TGTGCCTCAACAGGGGGCACCACTAATGAAAAACTGTTTTTT.

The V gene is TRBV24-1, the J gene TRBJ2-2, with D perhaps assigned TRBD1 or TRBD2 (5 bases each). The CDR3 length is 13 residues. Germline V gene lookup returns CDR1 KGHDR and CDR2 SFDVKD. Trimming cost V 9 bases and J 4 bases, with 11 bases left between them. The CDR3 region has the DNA TGTGCCACCTCCGGGGCGGGCACCGGGGAGCTGTTTTTT. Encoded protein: CATSGAGTGELFF.

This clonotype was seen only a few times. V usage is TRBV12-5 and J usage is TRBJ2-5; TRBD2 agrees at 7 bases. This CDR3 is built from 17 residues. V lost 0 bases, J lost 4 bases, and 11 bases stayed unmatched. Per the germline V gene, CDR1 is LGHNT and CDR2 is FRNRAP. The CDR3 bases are TGTGCTAGTGGTTTGGTACGGGCTAGCGGCGCGGTAGAGACCCAGTACTTC. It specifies CASGLVRASGAVETQYF.

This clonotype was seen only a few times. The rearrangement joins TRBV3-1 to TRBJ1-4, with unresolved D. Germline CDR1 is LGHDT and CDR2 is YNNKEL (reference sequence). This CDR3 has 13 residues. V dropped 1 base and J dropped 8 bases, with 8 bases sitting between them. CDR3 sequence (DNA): TGTGCCAGCAGCCAAGGGGTATTGGAAAAACTGTTTTTT. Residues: CASSQGVLEKLFF.

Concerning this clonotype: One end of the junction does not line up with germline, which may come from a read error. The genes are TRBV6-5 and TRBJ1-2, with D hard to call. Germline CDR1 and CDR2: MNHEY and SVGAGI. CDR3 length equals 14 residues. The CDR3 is CASSYSRPGYGCTF. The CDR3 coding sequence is TGTGCCAGCAGTTACTCGAGGCCGGGTTATGGCTGCACCTTC.

Written as DNA, the CDR3 is TGTGCCAGCAGCTTAGAGGACAGGGTCCAAGAGACCCAGTACTTC. Protein sequence: CASSLEDRVQETQYF. V and J are TRBV11-2 and TRBJ2-5; 8 nucleotides agree with TRBD1. The germline V gene has CDR1 SGHAT and CDR2 FQNNGV. The CDR3 has 15 residues. V shed 0 bases and J 1 base; nucleotides not matched to a gene: 1.

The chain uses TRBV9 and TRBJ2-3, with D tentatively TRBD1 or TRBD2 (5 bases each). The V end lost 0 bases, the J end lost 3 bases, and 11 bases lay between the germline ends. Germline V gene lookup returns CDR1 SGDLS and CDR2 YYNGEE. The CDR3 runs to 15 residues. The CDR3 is CASSVGGVITDTQYF. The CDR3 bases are TGTGCCAGCAGCGTAGGAGGGGTGATTACAGATACGCAGTATTTT.

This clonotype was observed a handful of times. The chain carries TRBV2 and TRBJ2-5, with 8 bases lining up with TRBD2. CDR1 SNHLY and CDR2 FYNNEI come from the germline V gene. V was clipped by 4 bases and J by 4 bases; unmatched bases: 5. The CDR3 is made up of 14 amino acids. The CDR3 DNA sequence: TGTGCCAGCAGTGCCCCCAGCGGGAGAGAGACCCAGTACTTC. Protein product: CASSAPSGRETQYF.